Each of the 6 T cell receptor beta chains below was sequenced from the same sample in a study of T cell responses to AZD1222 COVID-19 vaccine. Repertoires were generated with immunoSEQ multiplex PCR, while TCRdb's copy carries only in-frame clones and drops some. This table holds about 69,000 clones, less than 85% found once. The material was peripheral blood, obtained 28 days after the second AZD1222 dose. Receptors originate from an adult who received the AZD1222 COVID-19 vaccine.

The chain carries TRBV19 and TRBJ1-5, with a tentative D call TRBD1 (6 bases). The CDR3 totals 14 residues. The germline gives CDR1 LNHDA, CDR2 SQIVND (reference sequence). With 9 bases removed from V and 3 bases from J, the gap between germline ends came to 15 bases. CDR3 in DNA: TGTGCCAGCCGCGCTGGACAGTCCAATCAGCCCCAGCATTTT. Protein sequence: CASRAGQSNQPQHF.

The genes are TRBV13 and TRBJ1-2; D remains unclear. The CDR3 contains 13 residues. CDR1 and CDR2 (germline): PRHDT, FYEKMQ (reference sequence). The V gene lost 0 bases and the J gene lost 4 bases, with 6 bases spanning the gap. CDR3 nucleotide sequence: TGTGCCAGCAGCTTAGGCTCAATCTATGGCTACACCTTC. As protein: CASSLGSIYGYTF.

The V call is TRBV7-9, the J call TRBJ1-2; no definite D call. CDR3 size: 13 residues. V shed 4 bases and J shed 6 bases, with 12 bases lying between them. Germline CDR1 and CDR2: SEHNR and FQNEAQ (reference sequence). The CDR3 sequence: CASSSTEPDGYTF. The CDR3 region has the DNA TGTGCCAGCAGCTCCACAGAACCGGATGGCTACACCTTC. Full variable domain (missing parts from reference TRBV7-9 and TRBJ1-2): DTGVSQNPRHKITKRGQNVTFRCDPISEHNRLYWYRQTLGQGPEFLTYFQNEAQLEKSRLLSDRFSAERPKGSFSTLEIQRTEQGDSAMYLCASSSTEPDGYTFGSGTRLTVV.

The chain links TRBV10-2 to TRBJ1-1; D call uncertain. Germline V gene lookup returns CDR1 WSHSY and CDR2 SAAADI. V was pared by 4 bases and J by 4 bases, with 7 bases between. This CDR3 has 12 residues. CDR3 region: CASSGFGTEAFF. In nucleotides, the CDR3 is TGCGCCAGCAGTGGTTTCGGCACTGAAGCTTTCTTT.

This chain connects TRBV5-1 to TRBJ1-1; no definite D call. Germline CDR1 and CDR2: SGHRS and YFSETQ. The V end lost 4 bases, the J end lost 4 bases, and 14 bases lay between the germline ends. The CDR3 is 14 amino acids. CDR3 in amino acids: CASSRTVVATEAFF. CDR3 coding DNA: TGCGCCAGCAGCCGGACCGTGGTGGCCACTGAAGCTTTCTTT.

This clone showed up many times. A junction boundary mismatches the germline segment, possibly from a read error. This rearrangement joins TRBV11-2 to TRBJ2-7, with 8 bases aligning to TRBD1. The CDR3 is 16 amino acids. In germline, CDR1 is SGHAT, CDR2 FQNNGV. The CDR3 sequence is CASSLEGRQGPYEQYF. CDR3 in DNA: TGTGCCAGCAGCCTAGAGGGGCGACAGGGGCCCTACGAGCAGTACTTC.